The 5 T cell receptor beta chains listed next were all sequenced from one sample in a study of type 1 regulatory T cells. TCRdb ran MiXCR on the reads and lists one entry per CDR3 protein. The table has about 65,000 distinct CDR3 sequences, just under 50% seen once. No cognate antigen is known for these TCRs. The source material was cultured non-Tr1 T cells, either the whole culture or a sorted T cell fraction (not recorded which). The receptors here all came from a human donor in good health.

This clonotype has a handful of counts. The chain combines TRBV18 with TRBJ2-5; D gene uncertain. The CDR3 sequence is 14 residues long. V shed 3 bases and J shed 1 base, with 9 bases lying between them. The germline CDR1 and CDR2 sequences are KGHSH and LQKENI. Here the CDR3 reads CASSPKSLQETQYF. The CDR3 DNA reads TGTGCCAGCTCACCCAAGTCACTCCAAGAGACCCAGTACTTC.

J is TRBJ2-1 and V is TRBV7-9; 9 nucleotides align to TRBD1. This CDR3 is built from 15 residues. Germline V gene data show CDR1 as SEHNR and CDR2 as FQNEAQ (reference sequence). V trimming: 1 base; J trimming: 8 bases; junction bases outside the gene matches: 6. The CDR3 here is CASSLGDRDRDEQFF. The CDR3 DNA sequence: TGTGCCAGCAGCTTAGGGGACAGGGATCGGGATGAGCAGTTCTTC.

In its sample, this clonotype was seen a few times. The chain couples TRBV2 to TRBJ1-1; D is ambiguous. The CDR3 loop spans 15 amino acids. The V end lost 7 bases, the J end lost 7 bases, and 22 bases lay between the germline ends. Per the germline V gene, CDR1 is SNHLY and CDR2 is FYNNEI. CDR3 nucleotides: TGTGCCAGCATCCCGGATAGAGGTCGTGCCGGTGAAGCTTTCTTT. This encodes CASIPDRGRAGEAFF.

CDR3 in amino acids: CASSEVVRGGNEQFF. The CDR3 DNA reads as TGTGCCAGCAGTGAAGTAGTTCGGGGGGGGAATGAGCAGTTCTTC. J is TRBJ2-1 and V is TRBV2; 8 bases are shared with TRBD2. Germline trimming cut 1 base from V and 7 bases from J; bases unmatched to any gene: 6. The germline V gene encodes CDR1 SNHLY and CDR2 FYNNEI. There are 15 residues in the CDR3.

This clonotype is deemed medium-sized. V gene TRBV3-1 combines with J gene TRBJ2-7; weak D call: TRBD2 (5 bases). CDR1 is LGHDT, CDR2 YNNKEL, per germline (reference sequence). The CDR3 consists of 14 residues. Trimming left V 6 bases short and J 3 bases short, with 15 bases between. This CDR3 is CASSRAAGSYEQYF. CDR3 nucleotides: TGTGCCAGCAGTCGGGCTGCGGGTAGCTACGAGCAGTACTTC.